This T cell receptor beta chain stems from a study of CD8+CD57+ T cells in acquired aplastic anemia. General study results and limits: Shared by patients and controls, 25 to 35 CD8+ CDR3s were abundant in patients.

Germline V CDR1 and CDR2: MNHNS, SASEGT. This CDR3 has 15 amino acids. V trimming: 2 bases; J trimming: 3 bases; junction bases outside the gene matches: 4. Both TCR beta VDJ combination and CDR3 sequence profiling were carried out. Genomic DNA was the template for this profiling. TCRdb redid the calling of the reads with MiXCR, one entry per CDR3 protein. The table shows 310,000 or so distinct CDR3 sequences, with roughly 61% occurring only once. Sequencing was done on patients that had shown CD8+CD57+ cell expansion by flow cytometry. Ten or more counts support this clonotype. Its cognate antigen is unknown.

The genes are TRBV6-1 and TRBJ2-1; 7 positions agree with TRBD2. The origin of this receptor is a human donor with aplastic anemia. The sequencing sample was made of sorted CD4+, CD8+, or CD8+CD57+ T cells (not recorded which) from PBMCs. The CDR3 is CASSEWGEGYNEQFF. The CDR3 nucleotides are TGTGCCAGCAGTGAATGGGGGGAGGGCTACAATGAGCAGTTCTTC.